A selection of T cell receptor beta chains follows, all from one sample in a study of Ad26.COV2.S vaccination and SARS-CoV-2 variants. TCRdb keeps only in-frame clones here, not all; method: immunoSEQ multiplex PCR. The sample carries about 350,000 clones, about 90% recorded once. The sequences come from peripheral blood, collected after recovery from COVID-19. The receptor source for this set is a human donor who had recovered from COVID-19. CDR3s include the opening cysteine and the closing phenylalanine or tryptophan. The D gene is left open where the match is weak. Not every row has a clone size; where given, it reads once, few, many or a size class.

CASSQSGGNEQYF TGTGCCAGCAGCCAAAGCGGGGGGAACGAGCAGTACTTC TRBV14 TRBD2 TRBJ2-7 .
CASSPRQGPTSYEQYF TGTGCCAGCAGCCCCCGGCAGGGACCGACCTCCTACGAGCAGTACTTC TRBV7-9 . TRBJ2-7 .
CASSSLYEQYF TGTGCCAGCAGCTCGCTCTACGAGCAGTACTTC TRBV5-4 . TRBJ2-7 .
CASTLNGRANTEAFF TGTGCCAGTACCCTGAACGGAAGGGCAAACACTGAAGCTTTCTTT TRBV19 . TRBJ1-1 .
CASRVQGAYGYTF TGTGCCAGCAGGGTTCAGGGTGCCTATGGCTACACCTTC TRBV6-5 . TRBJ1-2 .
CASSLYRTGGGNTIYF TGTGCCAGCAGCTTATATCGGACAGGGGGTGGAAACACCATATATTTT TRBV11-2 TRBD1 TRBJ1-3 .
CASSPYWTGLTGELFF TGTGCCAGCAGCCCATACTGGACAGGGCTCACCGGGGAGCTGTTTTTT TRBV11-3 TRBD1 TRBJ2-2 .
CASSIGLANQETQYF TGTGCCAGTAGTATCGGACTAGCGAACCAAGAGACCCAGTACTTC TRBV19 TRBD2 TRBJ2-5 .
CASSQEGGQTYEQYF TGCGCCAGCAGCCAAGAGGGAGGGCAGACCTACGAGCAGTACTTC TRBV4-3 TRBD2 TRBJ2-7 .
CASSDPPSSNTGELFF TGCGCCAGCAGCGATCCACCCTCCTCGAACACCGGGGAGCTGTTTTTT TRBV5-1 . TRBJ2-2 .
CATSRTGTGDRPDTQYF TGTGCCACCAGCAGAACCGGGACAGGGGATCGTCCAGATACGCAGTATTTT TRBV15 TRBD1 TRBJ2-3 .
CASRGTSGGYLHGELFF TGCGCCAGCAGAGGGACTAGCGGGGGGTACCTCCACGGGGAGCTGTTTTTT TRBV4-3 TRBD2 TRBJ2-2 .
CATSGEWYNEQFF TGTGCCACCTCAGGGGAATGGTACAATGAGCAGTTCTTC TRBV10-3 . TRBJ2-1 .
CASSLDTGNTIYF TGTGCCAGCAGCTTGGACACTGGAAACACCATATATTTT TRBV7-9 . TRBJ1-3 few
CSASGWRLKETQYF TGCAGTGCTAGTGGGTGGCGCCTAAAGGAGACCCAGTACTTC TRBV20-1 . TRBJ2-5 .
CSGSRETQYF TGCAGCGGGTCAAGAGAGACCCAGTACTTC TRBV29-1 . TRBJ2-5 .
CASSVGGAGGHEQYF TGTGCCAGCAGCGTAGGAGGGGCAGGGGGCCACGAGCAGTACTTC TRBV9 TRBD1 TRBJ2-7 .
CAIRQGTLEHEQYF TGTGCCATCAGACAGGGGACATTGGAGCACGAGCAGTACTTC TRBV10-3 TRBD1 TRBJ2-7 .
CASSLGSDRVADTQYF TGTGCCAGCAGCTTAGGATCAGACAGGGTCGCAGATACGCAGTATTTT TRBV7-9 TRBD1 TRBJ2-3 .
CASSRTGGTGELFF TGTGCCAGCAGTAGGACAGGGGGCACCGGGGAGCTGTTTTTT TRBV2 TRBD1 TRBJ2-2 .
CASKGQGRNSPLHF TGTGCTAGTAAAGGTCAAGGAAGGAATTCACCCCTCCACTTT TRBV12-5 . TRBJ1-6 .
CASSLEGSGTGNTIYF TGCGCCAGCAGCCTAGAGGGCTCAGGGACAGGAAACACCATATATTTT TRBV4-1 . TRBJ1-3 .